These T cell receptor beta chains were read from a single sample in a study of blood T cell repertoires in COVID-19. Using immunoSEQ multiplex PCR, the repertoire was profiled, and TCRdb retains in-frame clones only, with some absent. The data hold approximately 290,000 clones, with around 89% observed a single time. Sequencing was done on a sample of PBMCs or T cells enriched from blood (not recorded which). These receptors were taken from a woman between 18 and 29 years old with acute COVID-19. CDR3s leave out the opening cysteine and the closing phenylalanine or tryptophan. Each record gives: V gene, J gene, CDR3 protein.

TRBV18	TRBJ2-3	ASWTTSGTTDTQY
TRBV14	TRBJ2-2	ASSQRVSSGRYTGELF
TRBV2	TRBJ1-6	ASSAWTTNSPLH
TRBV6-5	TRBJ2-1	ASSPRVGYNEQF
TRBV5-8	TRBJ1-3	ASSLVQGSGNTIY
TRBV9	TRBJ2-2	ASSVAGGGRTGELF
TRBV9	TRBJ2-3	ASTLQGMGTDTQY
TRBV9	TRBJ1-1	ASSGISGERAF
TRBV9	TRBJ2-7	ASGEGRGHRPEQY
TRBV6-1	TRBJ1-2	ASSEVGQGAGGYT
TRBV19	TRBJ2-7	ASSMRGNEQY
TRBV5-1	TRBJ2-3	ASSPGLTSGRGTDTQY
TRBV9	TRBJ2-2	ASSVSVTGELF
TRBV18	TRBJ2-7	ASSQGRRDGTGFPREQY
TRBV7-8	TRBJ1-1	ASSRGQGLNTEAF
TRBV5-1	TRBJ2-2	ASSLGALTGELF
TRBV25-1	TRBJ2-1	ASSESRYNEQF
TRBV10-3	TRBJ2-2	AISESGGYTGELF
TRBV19	TRBJ1-1	ASMGRFQAF
TRBV28	TRBJ1-4	ASSPAAGQRSTNEKLF
TRBV2	TRBJ1-2	ASILLGQGTGGYT
TRBV27	TRBJ2-4	ASSLTGRLGIQY
TRBV5-1	TRBJ1-3	ASSPGTGGNTIY